These 28 T cell receptor beta chains were sequenced from one sample in a study of blood T cell repertoires in COVID-19. Clones were sequenced by immunoSEQ multiplex PCR, and TCRdb holds only the in-frame ones, with some missing. Among a few hundred thousand clones listed, 88% were seen once. The material sequenced was PBMCs or T cells enriched from blood (not recorded which). All receptors derive from a woman aged 55-75 years in a cohort exposed to, infected with or recovered from COVID-19 (not recorded which).

V usage is TRBV5-4 and J usage is TRBJ2-5; 9 positions agree with TRBD1. CDR3 size: 14 residues. CDR1 and CDR2 (germline): SGHNT, YYREEE (reference sequence). V gave up 4 bases and J gave up 4 bases; unmatched junction bases: 5. The CDR3 loop reads CASSLVGQGETQYF. Written as DNA, the CDR3 is TGTGCCAGCAGCCTGGTGGGACAGGGAGAGACCCAGTACTTC.

V gene TRBV14 combines with J gene TRBJ1-2, with 7 bases fitting TRBD1. V was clipped by 4 bases and J by 8 bases; unmatched bases: 10. The CDR3 is 14 amino acids. The germline gives CDR1 SGHDN, CDR2 FVKESK. CDR3: CASSPPGQRFGYTF. For the CDR3, the DNA is TGTGCCAGCAGCCCACCGGGACAGAGGTTCGGCTACACCTTC.

This sequence joins TRBV24-1 and TRBJ1-2; a possible D gene is TRBD1 (5 bases). The CDR3 runs to 11 residues. CDR1 and CDR2 from the germline V gene are KGHDR and SFDVKD. V shed 6 bases and J shed 8 bases, with 9 bases lying between them. DNA for the CDR3: TGTGCCACCAGTCCAGGGCCCGGCTACACCTTC. Encoded protein: CATSPGPGYTF.

The table lists this clone with a count of one. This chain joins TRBV6-4 and TRBJ1-5; possible D gene TRBD1, 5 bases. V was trimmed by 6 bases and J by 5 bases, leaving 14 bases between them. CDR3 length: 14 amino acids. CDR1 and CDR2 from the germline V gene are MRHNA and SNTAGT. In nucleotides, the CDR3 is TGTGCCAGCAGGACGGGGACTGGGGATCAGCCCCAGCATTTT. Encoded protein: CASRTGTGDQPQHF.

This clone has just one count. This rearrangement joins TRBV27 to TRBJ2-1, with 9 bases that match TRBD1. There are 15 residues in the CDR3. The J segment lost 6 bases and the V segment lost 2 bases, leaving 5 bases of the junction unmatched. Germline V gene sequence: CDR1 MNHEY, CDR2 SMNVEV (reference sequence). The CDR3 here is CASSLPGTGFNEQFF. CDR3 sequence (DNA): TGTGCCAGCAGTTTACCTGGGACAGGGTTCAATGAGCAGTTCTTC.

The chain links TRBV5-1 to TRBJ2-1, with 7 bases matching TRBD1. Unmatched junction bases numbered 5, after V lost 1 base and J lost 4 bases. The CDR3 is made up of 15 amino acids. Germline lookup yields CDR1 SGHRS and CDR2 YFSETQ. This chain's CDR3 is CASSLSSGGYNEQFF. The CDR3 nucleotides read TGCGCCAGCAGCTTGTCTTCAGGGGGTTACAATGAGCAGTTCTTC.

This clone was recorded once. The rearrangement uses TRBV29-1 and TRBJ2-3; maybe TRBD2 (6 bases). Germline lookup yields CDR1 SQVTM and CDR2 ANQGSEA. The CDR3 runs 14 residues. V lost 4 bases and J 3 bases, leaving 14 bases between the germline ends. This CDR3 reads CSVGEWGVTDTQYF. The CDR3 region has the DNA TGCAGCGTTGGGGAGTGGGGGGTTACAGATACGCAGTATTTT.

The chain couples TRBV11-3 to TRBJ2-1, with 8 bases that match TRBD2. The junction had 3 bases not matched to a gene; V was cut back by 2 bases and J by 3 bases. This CDR3 has 15 amino acids. In germline, CDR1 is SGHNT, CDR2 YENEEA. The CDR3 bases are TGTGCCAGCAGCTTACACAGCGGGAGCTACAATGAGCAGTTCTTC. Its protein is CASSLHSGSYNEQFF. The complete variable domain, with remaining parts taken from reference TRBV11-3 and TRBJ2-1, reads EAGVVQSPRYKIIEKKQPVAFWCNPISGHNTLYWYLQNLGQGPELLIRYENEEAVDDSQLPKDRFSAERLKGVDSTLKIQPAELGDSAVYLCASSLHSGSYNEQFFGPGTRLTVL.

The J gene is TRBJ2-5, the V gene TRBV7-8, with D possibly TRBD2 on 6 matching bases. The germline V gene has CDR1 SGHVS and CDR2 FQNEAQ. The CDR3 is made up of 16 amino acids. The ends were cut back, 5 bases at V and 5 bases at J, with 21 bases in the middle. The CDR3 region is CASSVGPVGSGETQYF. The CDR3, as DNA: TGTGCCAGCAGCGTAGGGCCAGTGGGCAGCGGGGAGACCCAGTACTTC.

The chain joins TRBV18 to TRBJ2-3; possibly TRBD1 for D (5 bases). V was pared by 8 bases and J by 2 bases, with 17 bases between. CDR3 length: 15 amino acids. Germline assignment: CDR1 KGHSH and CDR2 LQKENI. The CDR3 protein is CASRSEGASTDTQYF. The CDR3 nucleotides are TGTGCCAGCCGATCTGAAGGGGCCTCCACAGATACGCAGTATTTT.

The rearrangement uses TRBV11-2 and TRBJ1-1; 12 nucleotides line up with TRBD1. In germline, CDR1 is SGHAT, CDR2 FQNNGV. Germline trimming cut 5 bases from V and 4 bases from J; bases unmatched to any gene: 8. The CDR3 sequence is 16 residues long. The CDR3 nucleotides read TGTGCCAGCAGCCTCGGGACAGGGGGCTCGGGCACTGAAGCTTTCTTT. This translates into CASSLGTGGSGTEAFF.

This clone has a single count. The genes are TRBV4-1 and TRBJ1-1, with 9 bases lining up with TRBD1. Germline loops: CDR1 MGHRA, CDR2 YSYEKL. The CDR3 totals 16 residues. After removal of 4 bases from V and 6 bases from J, the junction contained 12 bases not matched to a gene. CDR3 sequence: CASSRTLGQGYAEAFF. The CDR3 region has the DNA TGCGCCAGCAGCCGGACCCTTGGACAGGGGTACGCTGAAGCTTTCTTT.

The chain couples TRBV5-6 to TRBJ2-5, with D maybe TRBD1 (6 bases). Germline V gene lookup returns CDR1 SGHDT and CDR2 YYEEEE. V lost 0 bases, J lost 4 bases, and 16 bases lay in between. This CDR3 contains 16 residues. This chain's CDR3 is CASSLVTGLGAETQYF. In DNA form, the CDR3 reads TGTGCCAGCAGCTTGGTTACAGGGTTAGGGGCAGAGACCCAGTACTTC.

A single count supports this clone. The genes are TRBV7-2 and TRBJ1-5; perhaps TRBD1 as D (6 bases). Looked up from germline, CDR1 is SGHTA and CDR2 is FQGNSA. V was clipped by 5 bases and J by 0 bases, with 14 bases between them. This CDR3 spans 16 amino acids. CDR3 bases: TGTGCCAGCAGCCGGGAGGCAGGGGATAGCAATCAGCCCCAGCATTTT. This sequence encodes CASSREAGDSNQPQHF.

This clone showed up just once. The chain uses TRBV28 and TRBJ2-1, with D possibly TRBD2 on 6 matching bases. The CDR3 runs to 17 residues. The germline V gene encodes CDR1 MDHEN and CDR2 SYDVKM. V gave up 5 bases and J gave up 0 bases, with 17 bases separating them. CDR3 sequence (DNA): TGTGCCAGCAGTCCTCCCAGCGGGTCTACCTCCTACAATGAGCAGTTCTTC. Protein sequence: CASSPPSGSTSYNEQFF.

V and J are TRBV19 and TRBJ1-1; D possibly corresponds to TRBD1 (6 bases). The CDR3 is 15 residues long. In germline, CDR1 is LNHDA, CDR2 SQIVND (reference sequence). V was trimmed by 6 bases and J by 4 bases, leaving 18 bases between them. The CDR3 DNA reads TGTGCCAGTAGGCCTTCACAGGGTGGTTTCACTGAAGCTTTCTTT. Translating gives CASRPSQGGFTEAFF.

This clone was seen once. The chain combines TRBV24-1 with TRBJ2-7; D perhaps matches TRBD2 (6 bases). Germline lookup yields CDR1 KGHDR and CDR2 SFDVKD. V lost 4 bases and J lost 3, with 9 bases in between. The CDR3 contains 13 residues. CDR3 amino acids: CATSEGLHYEQYF. Written as DNA, the CDR3 is TGTGCCACCAGTGAGGGACTTCACTACGAGCAGTACTTC.

This chain connects TRBV7-9 to TRBJ2-3, with 9 nucleotides matching TRBD2. J gave up 3 bases and V 5 bases, and 6 bases lay outside the gene matches. This CDR3 spans 15 amino acids. CDR1 is SEHNR and CDR2 is FQNEAQ in the germline V gene (reference sequence). The CDR3 region is CASSVWTSETDTQYF. The CDR3 DNA follows: TGTGCCAGCAGCGTATGGACTAGCGAAACAGATACGCAGTATTTT.

CDR3 nucleotide sequence: TGTGCCAGCAGCGGCCGACAGGGGGGGAGCACCGGGGAGCTGTTTTTT. It yields the protein CASSGRQGGSTGELFF. The chain links TRBV5-4 to TRBJ2-2, with 9 bases that match TRBD1. The J segment lost 4 bases and the V segment lost 4 bases, leaving 8 bases of the junction unmatched. The length of the CDR3 is 16 residues. Germline CDR1 and CDR2: SGHNT and YYREEE (reference sequence).

The V gene is TRBV6-5, the J gene TRBJ1-2; D is undetermined. The CDR3 covers 14 residues. Germline V CDR1 and CDR2: MNHEY, SVGAGI. Trimming removed 6 bases at V and 3 bases at J, with 14 bases between. CDR3 loop: CASSSVSLDYGYTF. In nucleotides, the CDR3 is TGTGCCAGCAGCAGCGTGAGCCTGGACTATGGCTACACCTTC.

The genes are TRBV5-4 and TRBJ2-3; D possibly corresponds to TRBD2 (5 bases). Germline V gene sequence: CDR1 SGHNT, CDR2 YYREEE (reference sequence). This CDR3 contains 14 residues. V lost 2 bases and J 1 base, leaving 8 bases between the germline ends. CDR3 protein: CASSLKAGTDTQYF. The CDR3 DNA follows: TGTGCCAGCAGCTTAAAAGCGGGCACAGATACGCAGTATTTT.

The chain uses TRBV24-1 and TRBJ2-3; maybe TRBD1 (6 bases). The germline V gene encodes CDR1 KGHDR and CDR2 SFDVKD. The CDR3 runs 13 residues. The germline V and J ends were trimmed by 5 bases and 6 bases, with 11 bases remaining between them. CDR3 sequence: CATSGGGVDTQYF. In DNA, the CDR3 is TGTGCCACCAGTGGTGGGGGCGTGGATACGCAGTATTTT.

V is TRBV5-1 and J is TRBJ1-4; D perhaps matches TRBD1 (6 bases). The CDR3 has 14 residues. Germline V gene lookup returns CDR1 SGHRS and CDR2 YFSETQ. Trimming left V 3 bases short and J 3 bases short, with 9 bases between. The CDR3 protein is CASSSTGPNEKLFF. The DNA for the CDR3 is TGCGCCAGCAGCTCGACAGGCCCTAATGAAAAACTGTTTTTT.

The chain links TRBV15 to TRBJ1-4, with D hard to call. This CDR3 is 13 amino acids long. Germline V gives CDR1 LNHNV, CDR2 YYDKDF (reference sequence). Deletions cut 0 bases from V and 8 bases from J, with 7 bases between. CDR3 in amino acids: CATSRDSNEKLFF. The CDR3 region has the DNA TGTGCCACCAGCAGAGATAGTAACGAAAAACTGTTTTTT.

This clone appeared once. The gene calls are TRBV23-1 and TRBJ1-1, with D maybe TRBD1 (5 bases). TRBV23-1 is classed as an ORF, of uncertain function. CDR3 length equals 13 residues. With 2 bases removed from V and 13 bases from J, the gap between germline ends came to 17 bases. The CDR3 DNA sequence: TGCGCCAGCAGTCAACCCTTCCGACAGAACGATTTCTTT. It is translated as CASSQPFRQNDFF.

V usage is TRBV7-2 and J usage is TRBJ2-7; possible D gene TRBD1, 5 bases. Per the germline V gene, CDR1 is SGHTA and CDR2 is FQGNSA. The CDR3 spans 14 residues. Trimming stripped 1 base from V and 6 bases from J, with 13 bases between. The chain's CDR3 is CASSLVARVGEQYF. CDR3 DNA: TGTGCCAGCAGCTTAGTCGCCAGGGTGGGCGAGCAGTACTTC.

This chain links TRBV10-3 with TRBJ1-4, with D tentatively TRBD1 (5 bases). The CDR3 has 13 amino acids. Germline V CDR1 and CDR2: ENHRY, SYGVKD. V lost 10 bases and J 5 bases, leaving 14 bases between the germline ends. Written as DNA, the CDR3 is TGTGCCACAAAGACAGTTCTAAATGAAAAACTGTTTTTT. This encodes CATKTVLNEKLFF.

The V call is TRBV7-9, the J call TRBJ2-6; TRBD2 matches at 13 bases. V lost 5 bases and J lost 0; bases outside the gene matches: 4. Germline V gives CDR1 SEHNR, CDR2 FQNEAQ (reference sequence). The CDR3 extends over 18 amino acids. The CDR3 DNA is TGTGCCAGCAGCAAGGGACTAGCGGGGAACTCTGGGGCCAACGTCCTGACTTTC. Amino acids: CASSKGLAGNSGANVLTF.